This record concerns one T cell receptor beta chain sequence. Its antigen remains unknown. This specimen comes from a study of cytomegalovirus exposure and HLA in healthy donors. Whole-study results and caveats: Associated with HLA alleles at 0.05 false discovery rate in a later analysis were approximately 17,000 TCR beta sequences. It was reported that TCR beta sequences correctly inferred the HLA-A and HLA-B alleles for most subjects. Reports indicated that the classifier achieved high specificity and sensitivity in diagnosing cytomegalovirus status.

Germline assignment: CDR1 LNHNV and CDR2 YYDKDF (reference sequence). With 0 bases removed from V and 8 bases from J, the gap between germline ends came to 13 bases. The CDR3 covers 15 residues. Use of 60 Vbeta and 13 Jbeta primers characterized the PCR. Assay: immunoSEQ multiplex PCR; the TCRdb copy retains only in-frame clones and omits some. The data contain about 120,000 clones, 55% to 75% of them singletons. The sequenced sample was PBMCs. The V and J genes are TRBV15 and TRBJ1-4; TRBD1 might be the D (6 bases). This sequence was found in a man under 40 in good health and CMV-seropositive. CDR3 loop: CATSREGRGGEKLFF. The CDR3 DNA is TGTGCCACCAGCAGAGAGGGCAGGGGTGGGGAAAAACTGTTTTTT.